The source of this TCR beta chain is a study of T cells in Graves' hyperthyroidism and ophthalmopathy. Background on the study: Initial diagnosis, before any treatment, was when peripheral blood was collected.

Researchers took RNA transcripts and amplified the TCR beta CDR3 regions from them. Carried out on the TCR CDR3, a first-round RT-PCR used the HTBI primer set. TCRdb ran MiXCR on the multiplex PCR reads and lists one entry per CDR3 protein. This table holds about 770,000 distinct CDR3 sequences, around 19% found once. After removal of 6 bases from V and 4 bases from J, the junction contained 13 bases not matched to a gene. CDR3 length: 15 amino acids. CDR1 SQVTM and CDR2 ANQGSEA come from the germline V gene. This clonotype occurred once. The antigen remains undetermined. Used for diagnoses were clinical symptoms, serum thyroxine and TRAb, thyroid ultrasound and orbital computed tomography. Findings and caveats of the study: Most thyroid clonotypes expanded above 0.001 were also detected in blood.

The V call is TRBV29-1, the J call TRBJ1-2; 8 bases are shared with TRBD1. Material: blood. The receptor's source is a woman aged 45-59 years with Graves' hyperthyroidism that later progressed to Graves' ophthalmopathy. The CDR3 sequence is CSVPGTGGVIYGYTF. The CDR3 nucleotides read TGCAGCGTCCCCGGGACAGGAGGCGTGATCTATGGCTACACCTTC.